Following are 28 T cell receptor beta chains from one sample sequenced in a study of T cell responses to AZD1222 COVID-19 vaccine. Profiling relied on immunoSEQ multiplex PCR, and the TCRdb table lists in-frame clones only, not all of them. This table has more than 140,000 clones, around 92% appearing once. Source: peripheral blood, taken on day 0 of AZD1222 vaccination. Receptors originate from an adult in good health.

As DNA, the CDR3 is TGTGCCAGCAGCACCGGGGTAGCAGGCTCCTACGAGCAGTACTTC. Translating gives CASSTGVAGSYEQYF. The chain combines TRBV5-8 with TRBJ2-7; D may be TRBD2 (5 bases). CDR1 SGHTS and CDR2 YDEGEE come from the germline V gene. CDR3 size: 15 residues. Trimming removed 4 bases from V and 0 bases from J, with 14 bases in between.

This clone was observed at least ten times. This chain links TRBV11-2 with TRBJ1-2, with no clear D. The length of the CDR3 is 13 residues. The germline V gene encodes CDR1 SGHAT and CDR2 FQNNGV. The V end lost 5 bases, the J end lost 8 bases, and 15 bases lay between the germline ends. The CDR3 DNA follows: TGTGCCAGCAGCCCGAATCCCACCGGCGGCTACACCTTC. This gives the protein CASSPNPTGGYTF.

This rearrangement joins TRBV6-5 to TRBJ1-1; D is unclear. Trimming removed 6 bases from V and 6 bases from J, with 14 bases in between. CDR1 and CDR2 (germline): MNHEY, SVGAGI. There are 13 residues in the CDR3. The CDR3 DNA is TGTGCCAGCAGGCGACACCGGGTTTCTGAAGCTTTCTTT. Protein: CASRRHRVSEAFF.

The V call is TRBV7-3, the J call TRBJ2-1; 16 bases map to TRBD2. Trimming took 5 bases from V and 7 from J; bases not matched to a gene: 8. The V gene's germline CDR1 is SGHTA and CDR2 FQGTGA. The CDR3 has 17 residues. DNA for the CDR3: TGTGCCAGCAGCAACACCGCGGGACTAGCGGGGGGGAATGAGCAGTTCTTC. Amino acid sequence: CASSNTAGLAGGNEQFF.

J is TRBJ2-1 and V is TRBV5-8; TRBD2 agrees at 8 bases. Germline loops: CDR1 SGHTS, CDR2 YDEGEE. V shed 2 bases, J shed 1 base, and the junction held 2 bases outside the gene matches. The CDR3 length is 15 residues. In DNA, the CDR3 is TGTGCCAGCAGCTTTTCGGGGGGGTCCTACAATGAGCAGTTCTTC. It codes for CASSFSGGSYNEQFF. Full variable domain (outside the CDR3, taken from reference TRBV5-8 and TRBJ2-1): EAGVTQSPTHLIKTRGQQATLRCSPISGHTSVYWYQQALGLGLQFLLWYDEGEERNRGNFPPRFSGRQFPNYSSELNVNALELEDSALYLCASSFSGGSYNEQFFGPGTRLTVL.

This chain links TRBV10-1 with TRBJ2-7, with 12 bases fitting TRBD2. This CDR3 contains 14 residues. Germline V gene lookup returns CDR1 WNHNN and CDR2 SYGVQD (reference sequence). The V gene end was trimmed by 8 bases and the J gene end by 0 bases; junction bases not matched to a gene: 2. Here the CDR3 DNA reads TGCGCCAGCTTGACTAGCGGGGGCTCCTACGAGCAGTACTTC. Amino acids: CASLTSGGSYEQYF.

The rearrangement links TRBV5-4 to TRBJ1-6, with D perhaps matching TRBD1 (6 bases). The CDR3 loop spans 17 amino acids. V lost 0 bases and J lost 0, with 10 bases in between. Germline CDR1 SGHNT, CDR2 YYREEE (reference sequence). The CDR3 nucleotides read TGTGCCAGCAGCTTGGGGGGGGCTAGCTCCTATAATTCACCCCTCCACTTT. It yields the protein CASSLGGASSYNSPLHF.

V gene TRBV24-1 combines with J gene TRBJ2-1, with 7 bases lining up with TRBD2. Germline V gene lookup returns CDR1 KGHDR and CDR2 SFDVKD. V was pared by 0 bases and J by 6 bases, with 4 bases of the junction left unmatched. The CDR3 sequence is 15 residues long. The CDR3 DNA is TGTGCCACCAGTGATTTGGGGGAGGGCCCCAATGAGCAGTTCTTC. Translation: CATSDLGEGPNEQFF.

The chain links TRBV19 to TRBJ1-3; perhaps TRBD1 as D (5 bases). Germline CDR1 reads LNHDA; CDR2 reads SQIVND (reference sequence). This CDR3 is 15 amino acids long. Trimming left V 6 bases short and J 0 bases short, with 12 bases between. In DNA, the CDR3 is TGTGCCAGTAGCGTGACAGCTTCCTCTGGAAACACCATATATTTT. Its translation: CASSVTASSGNTIYF.

V gene TRBV21-1 combines with J gene TRBJ1-1. TRBV21-1 is a pseudogene segment. The CDR3 covers 14 residues. The CDR3 DNA reads TGTGCCAGCAGCCCTGACCCACAGAACACTGAAGCTTTCTTT. It is translated as CASSPDPQNTEAFF.

The count of this clone is one. The gene calls are TRBV18 and TRBJ2-4, with 9 positions matching TRBD1. V lost 5 bases and J lost 15; bases outside the gene matches: 8. CDR3 length equals 12 residues. CDR1 is KGHSH, CDR2 LQKENI, per germline. CDR3 DNA: TGTGCCAGCTCATCTACAGGGGGCGAAGGGTACTTC. Amino acids: CASSSTGGEGYF. Full variable domain (rest looked up from reference TRBV18 and TRBJ2-4): NAGVMQNPRHLVRRRGQEARLRCSPMKGHSHVYWYRQLPEEGLKFMVYLQKENIIDESGMPKERFSAEFPKEGPSILRIQQVVRGDSAAYFCASSSTGGEGYFGAGTRLSVL.

The gene calls are TRBV27 and TRBJ2-2; D is perhaps TRBD2 (5 bases). V lost 0 bases to trimming and J lost 8 bases, with 7 bases between them. The V gene's germline CDR1 is MNHEY and CDR2 SMNVEV (reference sequence). The length of the CDR3 is 13 residues. CDR3 protein: CASSLSGVGELFF. The CDR3 coding sequence is TGTGCCAGCAGTTTATCGGGAGTTGGGGAGCTGTTTTTT.

This rearrangement joins TRBV21-1 to TRBJ2-3. TRBV21-1 is reported as a pseudogene. The CDR3 length is 14 residues. In nucleotides, the CDR3 is TGTGCCAGGGGTTTCGAGTTATTCACAGATACGCAGTATTTT. As protein: CARGFELFTDTQYF.

This chain uses TRBV14 with TRBJ1-1; D remains ambiguous. The length of the CDR3 is 13 residues. Germline V lookup: CDR1 SGHDN, CDR2 FVKESK. Deletions cut 5 bases from V and 1 base from J, with 8 bases between. The CDR3 spells CASSWSRNTEAFF. In DNA, the CDR3 is TGTGCCAGCAGCTGGAGCCGGAACACTGAAGCTTTCTTT.

The V and J genes are TRBV4-1 and TRBJ2-1; 9 nucleotides line up with TRBD1. CDR1 and CDR2 (germline): MGHRA, YSYEKL. The V gene end was trimmed by 3 bases and the J gene end by 7 bases; junction bases not matched to a gene: 13. The CDR3 extends over 17 amino acids. In DNA form, the CDR3 reads TGCGCCAGCAGCCATGCACCGGGACAGGGAGGGCATAATGAGCAGTTCTTC. Its translation is CASSHAPGQGGHNEQFF.

The chain links TRBV11-2 to TRBJ1-1, with 9 bases aligning to TRBD1. V lost 5 bases and J lost 1; bases outside the gene matches: 2. Germline V gene sequence: CDR1 SGHAT, CDR2 FQNNGV. The CDR3 has 14 residues. The CDR3 here is CASSNRGRNTEAFF. The CDR3 coding sequence is TGTGCCAGCAGCAACAGGGGGCGGAACACTGAAGCTTTCTTT.

The chain is built from TRBV19 and TRBJ1-5; D possibly corresponds to TRBD1 (5 bases). This CDR3 contains 16 residues. Trimming removed 6 bases at V and 0 bases at J, with 15 bases between. Per germline, CDR1 LNHDA and CDR2 SQIVND (reference sequence). The CDR3 DNA is TGTGCCAGTAGACCCCAGGGTCTCTATAGCAATCAGCCCCAGCATTTT. It encodes CASRPQGLYSNQPQHF.

The chain has TRBV5-1 and TRBJ1-1, with TRBD1 matching over 7 bases. V was clipped by 0 bases and J by 1 base; unmatched bases: 3. CDR3 length: 15 amino acids. CDR1 and CDR2 (germline): SGHRS, YFSETQ. The CDR3 nucleotides are TGCGCCAGCAGCTTGGGGGGGACAGCGAACACTGAAGCTTTCTTT. Its translation: CASSLGGTANTEAFF.

The chain has TRBV24-1 and TRBJ2-2; TRBD2 matches at 16 bases. The CDR3 is 19 amino acids. Losses at the gene ends were 7 bases for V and 4 bases for J; bases not matched to a gene: 11. Germline-derived CDR1 and CDR2 are KGHDR and SFDVKD. CDR3 DNA: TGTGCCACCAGCCGTGGGGGACTAGCGGGAGGGCCCTCCACCGGGGAGCTGTTTTTT. It encodes CATSRGGLAGGPSTGELFF.

V and J are TRBV27 and TRBJ1-2; D might be TRBD1 (6 bases). The CDR3 is 15 residues long. With 0 bases removed from V and 4 bases from J, the gap between germline ends came to 12 bases. Germline CDR1 is MNHEY and CDR2 is SMNVEV (reference sequence). The CDR3 sequence is CASSLSGDKFYGYTF. The DNA of the CDR3 is TGTGCCAGCAGTTTATCGGGGGACAAATTCTATGGCTACACCTTC.

V gene TRBV2 combines with J gene TRBJ1-2; 7 bases match TRBD1. Germline CDR1 and CDR2: SNHLY and FYNNEI. The CDR3 covers 15 residues. J was trimmed by 2 bases and V by 6 bases; bases with no gene match: 9. The CDR3 region is CASSADRSLNYGYTF. As DNA, the CDR3 is TGTGCCAGCAGCGCGGACAGGAGTTTAAACTATGGCTACACCTTC.

This chain connects TRBV29-1 to TRBJ2-1; D is perhaps TRBD2 (5 bases). This CDR3 region has 11 residues. Trimming pared 1 base from V and 14 bases from J, leaving 12 bases between. Per the germline V gene, CDR1 is SQVTM and CDR2 is ANQGSEA. DNA for the CDR3: TGCAGCGTTGAAGGCACTAGAGTGAAGTTCTTC. It yields the protein CSVEGTRVKFF.

This clone was observed once. The chain carries TRBV20-1 and TRBJ1-4, with D tentatively TRBD1 (5 bases). CDR1 DFQATT and CDR2 SNEGSKA come from the germline V gene (reference sequence). The CDR3 is 11 amino acids. The V end lost 0 bases, the J end lost 15 bases, and 11 bases lay between the germline ends. This chain's CDR3 is CSARESGRVFF. CDR3 coding DNA: TGCAGTGCTAGAGAGTCGGGACGTGTGTTTTTT.

The chain couples TRBV27 to TRBJ2-5, with unresolved D. The CDR3 sequence is 15 residues long. V lost 2 bases and J lost 3, with 13 bases in between. CDR1 is MNHEY and CDR2 is SMNVEV in the germline V gene (reference sequence). The CDR3, as DNA: TGTGCCAGCAGTTTAATTGGTAACAGCAAAGAGACCCAGTACTTC. Its protein is CASSLIGNSKETQYF.

The chain uses TRBV6-6 and TRBJ2-5, with 8 bases fitting TRBD1. Unmatched junction bases numbered 8, after V lost 6 bases and J lost 5 bases. This CDR3 comprises 14 residues. In germline, CDR1 is MNHNY, CDR2 SVGAGI (reference sequence). The CDR3 region has the DNA TGTGCCAGCAGCCTCCCGGACAGGGTGGAGACCCAGTACTTC. This translates into CASSLPDRVETQYF.

The gene calls are TRBV24-1 and TRBJ1-2; D is perhaps TRBD1 (5 bases). Germline V gene sequence: CDR1 KGHDR, CDR2 SFDVKD. The CDR3 extends over 16 amino acids. V lost 3 bases, J lost 7 bases, and 20 bases lay in between. CDR3 in amino acids: CATSDPALQASFGYTF. DNA of the CDR3: TGTGCCACCAGTGATCCAGCATTACAGGCCAGCTTTGGCTACACCTTC.

The CDR3 here is CSVSRGSLNTEAFF. CDR3 DNA: TGCAGCGTTTCGAGAGGCAGTCTGAACACTGAAGCTTTCTTT. The chain uses TRBV29-1 and TRBJ1-1; D uncertain. Germline assignment: CDR1 SQVTM and CDR2 ANQGSEA. This CDR3 comprises 14 residues. V lost 5 bases, J lost 0 bases, and 13 bases lay in between.

The chain is built from TRBV6-5 and TRBJ1-5; no clear D gene. The CDR3 is made up of 14 amino acids. CDR1 and CDR2 from the germline V gene are MNHEY and SVGAGI. Trimming took 7 bases from V and 6 from J, leaving 16 bases between them. CDR3 in amino acids: CASKKEVRSQPQHF. The CDR3 DNA is TGTGCCAGCAAGAAGGAAGTGCGAAGTCAGCCCCAGCATTTT.